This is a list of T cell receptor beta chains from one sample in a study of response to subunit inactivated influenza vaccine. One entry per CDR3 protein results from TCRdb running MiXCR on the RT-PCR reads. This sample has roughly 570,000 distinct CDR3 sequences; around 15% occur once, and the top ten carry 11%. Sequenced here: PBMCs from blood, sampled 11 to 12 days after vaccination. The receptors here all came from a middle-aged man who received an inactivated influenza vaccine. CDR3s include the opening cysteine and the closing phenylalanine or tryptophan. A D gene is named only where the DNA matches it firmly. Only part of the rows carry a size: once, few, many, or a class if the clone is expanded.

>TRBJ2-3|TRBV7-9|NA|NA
CASSLGDGRNTDTQYF
TGTGCCAGCAGCTTGGGGGATGGGAGGAACACAGATACGCAGTATTTT
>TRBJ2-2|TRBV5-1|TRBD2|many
CASSWTSGGTGELFF
TGCGCCAGCAGCTGGACTAGCGGGGGAACCGGGGAGCTGTTTTTT
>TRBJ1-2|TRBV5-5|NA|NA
CASSFATLREGGYTF
TGTGCCAGCAGCTTCGCGACCCTCCGCGAGGGTGGCTACACCTTC
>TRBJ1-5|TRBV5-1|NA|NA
CASSQDSRNQPQHF
TGCGCCAGCAGCCAGGACAGCCGCAATCAGCCCCAGCATTTT
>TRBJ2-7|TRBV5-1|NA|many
CASRGANYEQYF
TGCGCCAGCCGGGGCGCGAACTACGAGCAGTACTTC
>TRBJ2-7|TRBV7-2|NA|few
CASSLAGRVDEQYF
TGTGCCAGCAGCTTAGCGGGCAGGGTGGACGAGCAGTACTTC
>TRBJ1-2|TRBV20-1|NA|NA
CSAIRDGYGYTF
TGCAGTGCTATTAGGGATGGCTATGGCTACACCTTC
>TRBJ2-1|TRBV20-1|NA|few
CSARDLSFPYNEQFF
TGCAGTGCTAGAGATCTAAGCTTTCCCTACAATGAGCAGTTCTTC
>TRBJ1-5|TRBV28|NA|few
CASSPPAYPEHF
TGTGCCAGCAGTCCCCCCGCGTATCCGGAGCATTTT
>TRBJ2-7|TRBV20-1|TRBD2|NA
CSAAWEGYEQYF
TGCAGTGCGGCGTGGGAGGGCTACGAGCAGTACTTC
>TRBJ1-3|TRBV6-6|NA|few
CASSPRVDTIYF
TGTGCCAGCAGCCCAAGGGTGGACACCATATATTTT
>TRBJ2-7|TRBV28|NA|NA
CASSFDGSFYEQYF
TGTGCCAGCAGTTTCGACGGGAGTTTCTACGAGCAGTACTTC
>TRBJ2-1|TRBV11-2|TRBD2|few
CAPRGRAPSYNEQFF
TGTGCCCCCCGAGGGAGGGCTCCCAGCTACAATGAGCAGTTCTTC
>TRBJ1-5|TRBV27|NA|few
CASRSLRVKVSQPQHF
TGTGCCAGCAGATCCCTCAGGGTTAAGGTTTCTCAGCCCCAGCATTTT
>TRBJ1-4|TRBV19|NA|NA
CASSIGVASNEKLFF
TGTGCCAGTAGTATTGGGGTAGCCTCTAATGAAAAACTGTTTTTT
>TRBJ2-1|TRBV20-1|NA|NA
CSARVFVSRRYNEQFF
TGCAGTGCTAGAGTCTTCGTTAGCCGACGCTACAATGAGCAGTTCTTC
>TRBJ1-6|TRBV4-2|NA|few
CASKAASSYNSPLHF
TGTGCCAGCAAGGCAGCGAGCTCCTATAATTCACCCCTCCACTTT
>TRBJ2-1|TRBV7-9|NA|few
CASSFLRSYNEQFF
TGTGCCAGCAGCTTTCTTAGATCTTACAATGAGCAGTTCTTC
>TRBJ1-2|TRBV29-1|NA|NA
CSVNKQGDYGYTF
TGCAGCGTCAACAAACAGGGAGACTATGGCTACACCTTC
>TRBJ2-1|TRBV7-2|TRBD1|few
CASSWTGGGGNEQFF
TGTGCCAGCAGCTGGACAGGGGGCGGTGGGAATGAGCAGTTCTTC
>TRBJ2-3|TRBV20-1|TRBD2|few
CSARSLAGVTDTQYF
TGCAGTGCTAGGAGCCTAGCGGGCGTCACAGATACGCAGTATTTT
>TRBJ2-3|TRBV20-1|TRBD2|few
CSTPRTSGGPVGTDTQYF
TGCAGTACTCCGAGGACTAGCGGGGGGCCGGTCGGCACAGATACGCAGTATTTT
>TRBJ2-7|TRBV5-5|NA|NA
CASGLGRETYEQYF
TGTGCCAGCGGCCTGGGGCGGGAAACCTACGAGCAGTACTTC
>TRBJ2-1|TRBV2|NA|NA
CASWLNGDEQFF
TGTGCCAGCTGGCTCAATGGGGATGAGCAGTTCTTC
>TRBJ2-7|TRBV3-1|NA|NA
CASSQAEISYEQYF
TGTGCCAGCAGCCAAGCAGAAATAAGCTACGAGCAGTACTTC
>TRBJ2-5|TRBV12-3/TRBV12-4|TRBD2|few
CASSGLAGKQGTQYF
TGTGCCAGCAGTGGACTAGCGGGGAAGCAAGGGACCCAGTACTTC
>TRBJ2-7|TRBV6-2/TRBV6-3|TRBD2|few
CASSFASGSSYEQYF
TGTGCCAGCAGTTTCGCTAGCGGCAGCTCCTACGAGCAGTACTTC
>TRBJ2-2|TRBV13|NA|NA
CASSLGGGSTGELFF
TGTGCCAGCAGCTTAGGGGGGGGCTCGACCGGGGAGCTGTTTTTT
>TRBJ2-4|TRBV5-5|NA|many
CASSPRTENIQYF
TGTGCCAGCAGCCCCAGGACAGAAAACATTCAGTACTTC
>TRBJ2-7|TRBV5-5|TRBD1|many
CASSLTGDIEQYF
TGTGCCAGCAGCTTGACAGGGGACATCGAGCAGTACTTC
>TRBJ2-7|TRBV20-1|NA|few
CSAGIGEFGEQYF
TGCAGTGCGGGTATTGGGGAGTTCGGCGAGCAGTACTTC
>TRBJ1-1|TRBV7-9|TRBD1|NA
CASSPRTGTLNTEAFF
TGTGCCAGCAGCCCCAGGACAGGGACCCTGAACACTGAAGCTTTCTTT
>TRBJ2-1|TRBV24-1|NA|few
CATSDLLLAPEQFF
TGTGCCACCAGTGATTTGCTACTAGCTCCGGAGCAGTTCTTC
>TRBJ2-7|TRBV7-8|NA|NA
CASRPGQRSYEQYF
TGTGCCAGCAGACCAGGACAGCGATCCTACGAGCAGTACTTC
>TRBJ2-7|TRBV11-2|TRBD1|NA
CASSSPGQRFYEQYF
TGTGCCAGCAGCTCGCCGGGACAGAGATTCTACGAGCAGTACTTC
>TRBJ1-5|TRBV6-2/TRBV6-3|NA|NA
CASSYPLELTNQPQHF
TGTGCCAGCAGTTACCCCCTGGAGCTAACCAATCAGCCCCAGCATTTT
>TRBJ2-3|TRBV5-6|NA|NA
CASDGSTDTQYF
TGTGCCAGCGACGGCAGCACAGATACGCAGTATTTT
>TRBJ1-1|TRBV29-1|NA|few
CSVREEKGAFF
TGCAGCGTGAGAGAGGAGAAGGGGGCTTTCTTT
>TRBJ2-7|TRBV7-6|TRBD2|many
CASSLLAGGSSYEQYF
TGTGCCAGCAGCTTACTAGCGGGGGGGAGCTCCTACGAGCAGTACTTC
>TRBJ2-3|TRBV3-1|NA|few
CASSQGLQGNTQYF
TGTGCCAGCAGCCAAGGGCTGCAGGGGAATACGCAGTATTTT
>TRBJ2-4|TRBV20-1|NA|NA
CSASSLAKNIQYF
TGCAGTGCTAGCTCGCTAGCCAAAAACATTCAGTACTTC
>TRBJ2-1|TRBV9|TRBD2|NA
CASSVAGLASNEQFF
TGTGCCAGCAGCGTCGCGGGACTAGCTAGCAATGAGCAGTTCTTC
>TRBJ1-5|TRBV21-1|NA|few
CASSGTGASNQPQHF
TGTGCCAGCAGCGGGACAGGGGCAAGCAATCAGCCCCAGCATTTT
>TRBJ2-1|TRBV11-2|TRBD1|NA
CASSLAGTGVYNEQFF
TGTGCCAGCAGCTTAGCCGGGACAGGGGTATACAATGAGCAGTTCTTC
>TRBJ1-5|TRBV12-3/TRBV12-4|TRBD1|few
CASRRTGGINQPQHF
TGTGCCAGCAGGCGGACAGGGGGAATCAATCAGCCCCAGCATTTT
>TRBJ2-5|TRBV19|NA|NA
CASSIRGETQYF
TGTGCCAGTAGTATCAGGGGAGAGACCCAGTACTTC
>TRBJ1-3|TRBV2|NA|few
CASMSNSGNTIYF
TGTGCCAGCATGAGTAACTCTGGAAACACCATATATTTT
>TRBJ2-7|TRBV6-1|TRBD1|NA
CASRDGQGDYEQYF
TGTGCCAGCAGGGATGGACAGGGCGACTACGAGCAGTACTTC
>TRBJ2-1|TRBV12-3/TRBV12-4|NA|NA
CASKLREGEQFF
TGTGCCAGCAAATTGAGGGAAGGTGAGCAGTTCTTC
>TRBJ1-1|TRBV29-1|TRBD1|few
CSAGTENTEAFF
TGCAGCGCGGGGACAGAGAACACTGAAGCTTTCTTT
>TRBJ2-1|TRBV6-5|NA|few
CASSYSYTDALYEQFF
TGTGCCAGCAGTTACTCTTATACCGACGCCCTCTATGAGCAGTTCTTC
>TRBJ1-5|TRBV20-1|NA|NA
CSASRQDNQPQHF
TGCAGTGCTAGCCGACAGGACAATCAGCCCCAGCATTTT
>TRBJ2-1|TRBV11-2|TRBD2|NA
CASRGFNRPDAGESYNEQFF
TGTGCCAGCAGGGGGTTTAACCGGCCTGACGCGGGGGAATCCTACAATGAGCAGTTCTTC